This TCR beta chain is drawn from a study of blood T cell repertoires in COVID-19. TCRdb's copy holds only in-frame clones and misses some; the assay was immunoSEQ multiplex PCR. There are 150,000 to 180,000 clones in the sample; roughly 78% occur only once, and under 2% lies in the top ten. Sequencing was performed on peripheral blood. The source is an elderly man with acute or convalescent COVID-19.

This CDR3 is CASSRAGVGPGKTQYF. Written as DNA, the CDR3 is TGTGCCAGCAGCCGGGCGGGGGTGGGCCCCGGGAAGACCCAGTACTTC. The chain has TRBV4-2 and TRBJ2-5, with 7 nucleotides matching TRBD2. Germline assignment: CDR1 LGHNA and CDR2 YNFKEQ. Trimming removed 4 bases from V and 6 bases from J; junction bases left unmatched: 14. The CDR3 runs to 16 residues.